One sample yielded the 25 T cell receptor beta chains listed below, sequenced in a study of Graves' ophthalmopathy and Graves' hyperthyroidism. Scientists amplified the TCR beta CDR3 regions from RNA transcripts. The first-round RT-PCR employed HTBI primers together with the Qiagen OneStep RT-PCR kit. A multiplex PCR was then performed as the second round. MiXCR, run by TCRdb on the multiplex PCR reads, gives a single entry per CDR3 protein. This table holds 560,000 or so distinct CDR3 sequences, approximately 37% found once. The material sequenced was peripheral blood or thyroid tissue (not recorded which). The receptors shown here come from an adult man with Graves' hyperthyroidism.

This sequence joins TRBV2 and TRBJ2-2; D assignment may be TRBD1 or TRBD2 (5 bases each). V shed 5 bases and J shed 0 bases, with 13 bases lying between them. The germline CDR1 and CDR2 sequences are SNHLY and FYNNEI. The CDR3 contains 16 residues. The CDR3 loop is CASSFLRGANTGELFF. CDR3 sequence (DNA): TGTGCCAGCAGTTTTCTACGGGGCGCGAACACCGGGGAGCTGTTTTTT. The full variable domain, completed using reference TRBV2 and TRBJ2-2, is EPEVTQTPSHQVTQMGQEVILRCVPISNHLYFYWYRQILGQKVEFLVSFYNNEISEKSEIFDDQFSVERPDGSNFTLKIRSTKLEDSAMYFCASSFLRGANTGELFFGEGSRLTVL.

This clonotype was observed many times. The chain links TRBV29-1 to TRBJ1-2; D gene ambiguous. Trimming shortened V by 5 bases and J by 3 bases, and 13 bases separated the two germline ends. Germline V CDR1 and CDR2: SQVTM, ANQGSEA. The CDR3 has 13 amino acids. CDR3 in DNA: TGCAGCGTTAAGGACGAGGCAGACTATGGCTACACCTTC. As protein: CSVKDEADYGYTF.

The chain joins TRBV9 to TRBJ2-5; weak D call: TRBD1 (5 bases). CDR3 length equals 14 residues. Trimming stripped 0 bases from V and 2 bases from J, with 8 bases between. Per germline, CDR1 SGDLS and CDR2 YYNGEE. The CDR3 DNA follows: TGTGCCAGCAGCGTAGGACAGTATCAAGAGACCCAGTACTTC. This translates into CASSVGQYQETQYF.

The CDR3 DNA is TGTGCCAGCAGTTCATCGGGACAGGGGGTCGAGCAGTACTTC. Its translation is CASSSSGQGVEQYF. The V gene is TRBV28, the J gene TRBJ2-7, with TRBD1 matching 11 bases. CDR1 is MDHEN and CDR2 is SYDVKM in the germline V gene. The CDR3 totals 14 residues. The trim removed 4 bases at V and 6 bases at J, leaving 5 bases unmatched. Drawing the rest from reference TRBV28 and TRBJ2-7, the complete variable domain is DVKVTQSSRYLVKRTGEKVFLECVQDMDHENMFWYRQDPGLGLRLIYFSYDVKMKEKGDIPEGYSVSREKKERFSLILESASTNQTSMYLCASSSSGQGVEQYFGPGTRLTVT.

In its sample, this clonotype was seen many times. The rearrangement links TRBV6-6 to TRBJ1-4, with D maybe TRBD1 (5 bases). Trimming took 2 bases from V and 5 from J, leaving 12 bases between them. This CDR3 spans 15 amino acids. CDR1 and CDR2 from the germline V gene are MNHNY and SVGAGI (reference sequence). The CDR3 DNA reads TGTGCCAGCAGTTACCCAGGGACGGAGAATGAAAAACTGTTTTTT. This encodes CASSYPGTENEKLFF.

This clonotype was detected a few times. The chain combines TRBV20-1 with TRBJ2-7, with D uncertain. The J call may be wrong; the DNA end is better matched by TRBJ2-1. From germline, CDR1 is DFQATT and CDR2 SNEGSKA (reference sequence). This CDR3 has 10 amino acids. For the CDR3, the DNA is TGCAGTGCTATGGCCGATGAGCAGTTCTTC. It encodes CSAMADEQFF.

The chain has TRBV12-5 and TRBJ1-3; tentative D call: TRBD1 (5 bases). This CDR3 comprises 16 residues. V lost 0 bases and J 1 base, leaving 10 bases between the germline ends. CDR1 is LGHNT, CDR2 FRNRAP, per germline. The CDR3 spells CASGLVIWGSGNTIYF. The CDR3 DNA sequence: TGTGCTAGTGGTTTGGTAATTTGGGGGTCTGGAAACACCATATATTTT.

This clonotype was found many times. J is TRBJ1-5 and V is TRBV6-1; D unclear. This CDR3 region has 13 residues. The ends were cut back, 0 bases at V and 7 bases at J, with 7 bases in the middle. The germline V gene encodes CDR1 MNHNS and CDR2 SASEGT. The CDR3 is CASSEAAKQPQHF. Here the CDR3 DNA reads TGTGCCAGCAGTGAAGCAGCGAAACAGCCCCAGCATTTT.

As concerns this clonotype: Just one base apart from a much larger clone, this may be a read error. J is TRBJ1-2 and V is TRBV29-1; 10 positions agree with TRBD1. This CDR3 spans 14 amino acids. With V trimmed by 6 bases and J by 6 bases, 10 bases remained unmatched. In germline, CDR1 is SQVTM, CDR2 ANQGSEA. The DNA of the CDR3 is TGCAGCGTAAAGGGACAGGGGTTATCCAATGGCTACACCTTC. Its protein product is CSVKGQGLSNGYTF.

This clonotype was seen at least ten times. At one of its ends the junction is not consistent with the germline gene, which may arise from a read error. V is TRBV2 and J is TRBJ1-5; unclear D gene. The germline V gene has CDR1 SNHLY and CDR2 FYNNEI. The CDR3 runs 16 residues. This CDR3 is CAGSNEETYSNQPQHF. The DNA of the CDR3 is TGTGCCGGCAGTAACGAGGAGACGTATAGCAATCAGCCCCAGCATTTT.

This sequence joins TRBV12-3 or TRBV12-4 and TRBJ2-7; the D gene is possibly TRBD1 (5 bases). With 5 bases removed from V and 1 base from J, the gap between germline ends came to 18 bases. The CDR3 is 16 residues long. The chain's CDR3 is CASSPPTGSLSYEQYF. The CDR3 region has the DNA TGTGCCAGCAGTCCCCCTACAGGCTCCCTTTCCTACGAGCAGTACTTC.

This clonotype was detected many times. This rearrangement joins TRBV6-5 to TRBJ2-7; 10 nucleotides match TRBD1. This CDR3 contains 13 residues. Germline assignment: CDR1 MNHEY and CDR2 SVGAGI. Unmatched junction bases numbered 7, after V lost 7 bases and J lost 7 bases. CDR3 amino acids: CASKPGQGFEQYF. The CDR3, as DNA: TGTGCCAGCAAACCGGGACAGGGGTTTGAGCAGTACTTC.

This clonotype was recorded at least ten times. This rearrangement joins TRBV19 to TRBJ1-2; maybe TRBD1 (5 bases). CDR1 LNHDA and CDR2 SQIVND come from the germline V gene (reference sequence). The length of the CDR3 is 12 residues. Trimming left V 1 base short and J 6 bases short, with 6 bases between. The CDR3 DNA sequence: TGTGCCAGTAGTATAGTAGGGGATGGCTACACCTTC. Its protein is CASSIVGDGYTF.

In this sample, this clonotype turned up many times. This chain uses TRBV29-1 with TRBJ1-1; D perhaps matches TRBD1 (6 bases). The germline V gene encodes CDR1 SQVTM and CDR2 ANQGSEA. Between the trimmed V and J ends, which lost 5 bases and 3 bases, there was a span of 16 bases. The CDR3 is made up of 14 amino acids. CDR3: CSVNAQGVDTEAFF. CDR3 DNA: TGCAGCGTTAACGCACAGGGAGTTGACACTGAAGCTTTCTTT.

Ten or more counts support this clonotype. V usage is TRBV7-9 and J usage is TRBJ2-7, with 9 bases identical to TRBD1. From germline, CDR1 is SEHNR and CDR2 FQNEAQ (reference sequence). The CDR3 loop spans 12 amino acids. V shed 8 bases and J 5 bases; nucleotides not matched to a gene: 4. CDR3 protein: CASGQGRNEQYF. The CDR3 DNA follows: TGTGCCAGCGGACAGGGGAGGAACGAGCAGTACTTC. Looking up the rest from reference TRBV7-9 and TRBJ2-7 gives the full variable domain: DTGVSQNPRHKITKRGQNVTFRCDPISEHNRLYWYRQTLGQGPEFLTYFQNEAQLEKSRLLSDRFSAERPKGSFSTLEIQRTEQGDSAMYLCASGQGRNEQYFGPGTRLTVT.

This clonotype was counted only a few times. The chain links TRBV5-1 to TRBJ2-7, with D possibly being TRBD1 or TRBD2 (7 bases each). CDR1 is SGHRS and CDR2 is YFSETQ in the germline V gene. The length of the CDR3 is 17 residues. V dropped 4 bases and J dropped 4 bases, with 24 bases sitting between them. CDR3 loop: CASSQGGARLHSYEQYF. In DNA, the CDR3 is TGCGCCAGCAGCCAGGGGGGGGCCCGACTACATTCTTACGAGCAGTACTTC.

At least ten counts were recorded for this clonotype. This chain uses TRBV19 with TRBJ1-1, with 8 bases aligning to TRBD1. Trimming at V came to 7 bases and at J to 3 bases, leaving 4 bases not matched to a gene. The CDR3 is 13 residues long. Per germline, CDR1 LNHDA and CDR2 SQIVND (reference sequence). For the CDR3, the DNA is TGTGCCAGTACCACGACAGGGGACACTGAAGCTTTCTTT. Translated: CASTTTGDTEAFF. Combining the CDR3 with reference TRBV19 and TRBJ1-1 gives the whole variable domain DGGITQSPKYLFRKEGQNVTLSCEQNLNHDAMYWYRQDPGQGLRLIYYSQIVNDFQKGDIAEGYSVSREKKESFPLTVTSAQKNPTAFYLCASTTTGDTEAFFGQGTRLTVV.

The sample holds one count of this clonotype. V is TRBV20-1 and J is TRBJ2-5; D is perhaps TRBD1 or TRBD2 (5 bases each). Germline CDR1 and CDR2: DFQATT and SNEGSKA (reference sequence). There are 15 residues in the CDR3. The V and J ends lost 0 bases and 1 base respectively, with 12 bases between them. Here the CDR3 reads CSARDRLGTQETQYF. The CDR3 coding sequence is TGCAGTGCTAGAGATCGACTGGGGACCCAAGAGACCCAGTACTTC.

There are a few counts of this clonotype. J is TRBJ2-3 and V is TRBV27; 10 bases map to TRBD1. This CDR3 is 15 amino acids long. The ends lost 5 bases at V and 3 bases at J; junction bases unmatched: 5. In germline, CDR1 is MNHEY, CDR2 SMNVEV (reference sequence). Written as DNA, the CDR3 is TGTGCCAGCAGTCCCCGACAGGGGGCAACAGATACGCAGTATTTT. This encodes CASSPRQGATDTQYF.

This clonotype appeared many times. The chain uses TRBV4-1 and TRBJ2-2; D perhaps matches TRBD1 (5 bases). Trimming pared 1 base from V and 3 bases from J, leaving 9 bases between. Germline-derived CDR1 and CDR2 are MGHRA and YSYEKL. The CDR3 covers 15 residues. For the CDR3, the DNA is TGCGCCAGCAGCCAAGTGGACACTTACACCGGGGAGCTGTTTTTT. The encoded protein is CASSQVDTYTGELFF.

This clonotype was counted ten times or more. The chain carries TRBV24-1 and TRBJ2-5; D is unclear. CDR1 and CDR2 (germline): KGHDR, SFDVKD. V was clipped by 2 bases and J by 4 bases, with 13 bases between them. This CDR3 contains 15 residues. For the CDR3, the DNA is TGTGCCACCAGTGATTCGAGACAATCCCGAGAGACCCAGTACTTC. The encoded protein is CATSDSRQSRETQYF.

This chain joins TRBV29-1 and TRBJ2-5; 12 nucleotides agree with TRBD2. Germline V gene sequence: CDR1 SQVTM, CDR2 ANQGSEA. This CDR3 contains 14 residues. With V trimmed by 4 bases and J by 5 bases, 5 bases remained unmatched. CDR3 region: CSVGLAGVVETQYF. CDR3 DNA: TGCAGCGTTGGACTAGCGGGGGTGGTTGAGACCCAGTACTTC.

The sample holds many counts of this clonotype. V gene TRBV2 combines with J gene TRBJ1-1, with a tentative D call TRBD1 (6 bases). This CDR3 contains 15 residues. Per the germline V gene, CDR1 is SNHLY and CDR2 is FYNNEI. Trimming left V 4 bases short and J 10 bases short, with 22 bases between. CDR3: CASSGGAGAPGGAFF. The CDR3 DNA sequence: TGTGCCAGCAGTGGGGGTGCAGGGGCTCCTGGAGGAGCTTTCTTT.

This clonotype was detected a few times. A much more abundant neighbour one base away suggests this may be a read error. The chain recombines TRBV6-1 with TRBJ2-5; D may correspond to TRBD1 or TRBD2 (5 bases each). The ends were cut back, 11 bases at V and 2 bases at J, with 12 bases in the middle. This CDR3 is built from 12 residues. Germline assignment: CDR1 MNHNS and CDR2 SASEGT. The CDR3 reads CAGGQPQETQYF. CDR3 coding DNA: TGTGCCGGAGGACAACCTCAAGAGACCCAGTACTTC.

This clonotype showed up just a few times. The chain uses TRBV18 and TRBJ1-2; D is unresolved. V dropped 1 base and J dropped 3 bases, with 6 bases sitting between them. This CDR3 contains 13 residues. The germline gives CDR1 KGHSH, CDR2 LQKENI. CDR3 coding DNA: TGTGCCAGCTCACCACACAAGGACTATGGCTACACCTTC. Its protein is CASSPHKDYGYTF.